This T cell receptor beta chain was captured in a study of blood T cell repertoires in COVID-19. Study as a whole: Samples representing acute and convalescent COVID-19 were sourced from the United States, Italy and Spain.

Germline V lookup: CDR1 SNHLY, CDR2 FYNNEI. V was pared by 6 bases and J by 1 base, with 3 bases of the junction left unmatched. The CDR3 contains 15 residues. Authors' analysis steps: Amplification of reference gene primers provided the estimated nucleated cell counts. Assay used: immunoSEQ multiplex PCR; TCRdb lists only in-frame clones, some missing. The DNA gave D and trimming, while V, J and clone size come from that table. The sample comprises about 61,000 clones, approximately 79% of which are singletons, and roughly 6% rests with the top ten. This chain connects TRBV2 to TRBJ2-2; TRBD1 agrees at 9 bases. This TCR derives from a woman aged 70-85 years with acute or convalescent COVID-19. The source material was peripheral blood. For the CDR3, the DNA is TGTGCCAGCAGCGCGGGACAGGGGAACACCGGGGAGCTGTTTTTT. It specifies CASSAGQGNTGELFF.